This T cell receptor (beta chain) was identified in a study of siplizumab effects on memory and regulatory T cells. Germline assignment: CDR1 SNHLY and CDR2 FYNNEI. The CDR3 runs 14 residues. Trimming cost V 6 bases and J 6 bases; bases outside gene matches: 6. The assay was immunoSEQ multiplex PCR, and TCRdb's table has in-frame clones only and misses some. Here the sample spans more than 95,000 clones, 85% to 95% being singletons. This clone was found a few times. Its specificity is unknown. Notes on the study in general: Confirmation was lacking for the suppressive function of proliferating Tregs derived from siplizumab cultures.

J is TRBJ1-5 and V is TRBV2; 9 bases are shared with TRBD1. This receptor was identified in a human donor in good health. The sequencing sample was made of CD4+ T cells sorted from blood. The CDR3: CASSPDRGGQPQHF. In nucleotides, the CDR3 is TGTGCCAGCAGCCCGGACAGGGGTGGTCAGCCCCAGCATTTT.